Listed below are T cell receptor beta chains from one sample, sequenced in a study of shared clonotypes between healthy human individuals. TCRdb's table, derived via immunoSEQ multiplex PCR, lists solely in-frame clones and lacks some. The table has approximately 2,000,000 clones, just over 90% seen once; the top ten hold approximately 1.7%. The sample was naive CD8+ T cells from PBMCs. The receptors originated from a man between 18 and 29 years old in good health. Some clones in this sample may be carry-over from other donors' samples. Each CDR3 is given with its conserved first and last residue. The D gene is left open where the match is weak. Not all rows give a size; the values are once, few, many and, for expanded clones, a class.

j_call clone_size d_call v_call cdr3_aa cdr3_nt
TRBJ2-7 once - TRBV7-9 CASSPVDEQYF TGTGCCAGCAGCCCGGTGGACGAGCAGTACTTC
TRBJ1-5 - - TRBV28 CASSLSRWSNQPQHF TGTGCCAGCAGTTTATCTCGGTGGAGCAATCAGCCCCAGCATTTT
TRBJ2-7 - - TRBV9 CASSAGQRAYEQYF TGTGCCAGCAGCGCCGGACAGAGAGCCTACGAGCAGTACTTC
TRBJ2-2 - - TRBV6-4 CASSDSGFPGELFF TGTGCCAGCAGTGACTCCGGGTTCCCCGGGGAGCTGTTTTTT
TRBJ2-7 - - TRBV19 CASSQGVYEQYF TGTGCCAGTAGTCAGGGAGTCTACGAGCAGTACTTC
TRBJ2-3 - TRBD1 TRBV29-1 CSVDWTGLYTDTQYF TGCAGCGTCGATTGGACAGGGCTCTACACAGATACGCAGTATTTT
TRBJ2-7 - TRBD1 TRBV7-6 CASSSGQGGYEQYF TGTGCCAGCAGCTCGGGACAGGGTGGATACGAGCAGTACTTC
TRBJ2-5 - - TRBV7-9 CASSRKETQYF TGTGCCAGCAGCCGGAAAGAGACCCAGTACTTC
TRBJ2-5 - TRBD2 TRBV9 CASSVNGLVKETQYF TGTGCCAGCAGCGTAAATGGACTAGTTAAAGAGACCCAGTACTTC
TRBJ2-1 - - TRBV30 CARRAFSSYNEQFF TGTGCCCGAAGGGCGTTTAGCTCCTACAATGAGCAGTTCTTC
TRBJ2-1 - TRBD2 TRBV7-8 CASKPTSGSSYNEQFF TGTGCCAGCAAGCCTACTAGCGGGAGCTCCTACAATGAGCAGTTCTTC
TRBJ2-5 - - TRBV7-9 CASSLALPGVGETQYF TGTGCCAGCAGCTTAGCGTTGCCAGGTGTAGGGGAGACCCAGTACTTC
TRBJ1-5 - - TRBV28 CASWARSSNQPQHF TGTGCCAGCTGGGCGCGGTCTAGCAATCAGCCCCAGCATTTT
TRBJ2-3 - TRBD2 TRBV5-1 CASADGRALVTDTQYF TGCGCCAGCGCCGATGGGAGGGCTCTGGTGACAGATACGCAGTATTTT
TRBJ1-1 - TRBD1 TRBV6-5 CASSYLRQGLTEAFF TGTGCCAGCAGTTACTTGCGACAGGGTCTCACTGAAGCTTTCTTT
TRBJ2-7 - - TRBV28 CASSRRYSYEQYF TGTGCCAGCTCCCGGCGGTACTCCTACGAGCAGTACTTC
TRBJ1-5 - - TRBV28 CASSYPGSGSNQPQHF TGTGCCAGCAGTTACCCAGGCTCAGGCAGCAATCAGCCCCAGCATTTT
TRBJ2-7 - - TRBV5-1 CASSWTPSSEQYF TGCGCCAGCAGTTGGACTCCTTCTTCCGAGCAGTACTTC
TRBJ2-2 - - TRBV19 CASSPREPTYAGELFF TGTGCCAGTAGTCCCCGTGAACCTACCTACGCCGGGGAGCTGTTTTTT
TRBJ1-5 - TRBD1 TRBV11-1 CASSWGTGVGQPQHF TGTGCCAGCAGCTGGGGGACAGGGGTGGGTCAGCCCCAGCATTTT
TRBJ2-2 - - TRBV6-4 CASSDEKGAGELFF TGTGCCAGCAGTGACGAAAAAGGTGCCGGGGAGCTGTTTTTT
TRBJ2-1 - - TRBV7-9 CASSSSVTYNEQFF TGTGCCAGCAGCTCTAGCGTGACCTACAATGAGCAGTTCTTC
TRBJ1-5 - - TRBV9 CASSPGGSNQPQHF TGTGCCAGCAGCCCCGGGGGGAGCAATCAGCCCCAGCATTTT
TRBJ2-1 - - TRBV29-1 CSVVNVNEQFF TGCAGCGTTGTTAATGTCAATGAGCAGTTCTTC
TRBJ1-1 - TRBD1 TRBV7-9 CASSFNRDRGPGETEAFF TGTGCCAGCAGCTTCAACCGGGACAGGGGGCCGGGGGAGACTGAAGCTTTCTTT
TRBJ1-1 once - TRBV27 CASSLSRYTEAFF TGTGCCAGCAGTTTATCTCGGTACACTGAAGCTTTCTTT
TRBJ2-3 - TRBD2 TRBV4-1 CASSQLTSGSTDTQYF TGCGCCAGCAGCCAACTAACTAGCGGTAGCACAGATACGCAGTATTTT
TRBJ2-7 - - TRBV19 CASSIDRSSYEQYF TGTGCCAGTAGTATAGACCGGAGCTCCTACGAGCAGTACTTC
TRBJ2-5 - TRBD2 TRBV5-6 CASSLAVGGPQETQYF TGTGCCAGCAGCTTGGCGGTGGGAGGGCCCCAAGAGACCCAGTACTTC
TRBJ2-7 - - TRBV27 CASSPPRAGTLEQYF TGTGCCAGCAGTCCACCGAGGGCAGGGACCCTCGAGCAGTACTTC
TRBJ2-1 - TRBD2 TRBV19 CASSIRRDYYNEQFF TGTGCCAGTAGTATACGGCGGGACTACTACAATGAGCAGTTCTTC
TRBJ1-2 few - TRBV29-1 CSVVGGGGYTF TGCAGCGTTGTCGGGGGTGGTGGCTACACCTTC
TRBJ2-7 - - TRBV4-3 CASSQELGEGTLPQRNEQYF TGCGCCAGCAGCCAAGAGCTCGGGGAAGGGACCTTACCACAGAGGAACGAGCAGTACTTC
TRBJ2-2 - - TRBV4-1 CASEINTGELFF TGCGCCAGCGAGATAAACACCGGGGAGCTGTTTTTT
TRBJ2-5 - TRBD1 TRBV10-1 CASSPGQGETQYF TGCGCCAGCAGCCCGGGACAGGGAGAGACCCAGTACTTC
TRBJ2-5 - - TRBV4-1 CASSQPKDRRDETQYF TGCGCCAGCAGCCAGCCGAAGGACAGAAGGGACGAGACCCAGTACTTC
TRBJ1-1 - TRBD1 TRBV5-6 CASSGSTGRRSRGTEAFF TGTGCCAGCAGCGGTTCGACAGGGAGACGATCCAGGGGCACTGAAGCTTTCTTT
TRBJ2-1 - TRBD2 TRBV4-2 CASSQGLAETYNEQFF TGTGCCAGCAGCCAAGGCCTAGCGGAAACCTACAATGAGCAGTTCTTC
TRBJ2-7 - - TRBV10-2 CASSDRGSLNEQYF TGCGCCAGCAGTGATCGTGGGAGCCTTAACGAGCAGTACTTC
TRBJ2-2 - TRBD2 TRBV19 CASSIGAGAGELFF TGTGCCAGTAGTATAGGAGCGGGAGCCGGGGAGCTGTTTTTT
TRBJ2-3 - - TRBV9 CASSFGSRTDTQYF TGTGCCAGCAGCTTCGGTTCGCGCACAGATACGCAGTATTTT
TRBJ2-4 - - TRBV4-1 CASSRGLAKNIQYF TGCGCCAGCAGCCGCGGTTTAGCCAAAAACATTCAGTACTTC
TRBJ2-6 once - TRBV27 CASSLVWSGANVLTF TGTGCCAGCAGTTTAGTCTGGTCTGGGGCCAACGTCCTGACTTTC
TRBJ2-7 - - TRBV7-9 CASSAKEPQVRSYEQYF TGTGCCAGCAGCGCAAAGGAACCACAGGTCAGGTCCTACGAGCAGTACTTC
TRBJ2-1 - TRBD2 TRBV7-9 CASSGEGGTWNHEQFF TGTGCCAGCAGCGGGGAGGGCGGTACATGGAACCATGAGCAGTTCTTC